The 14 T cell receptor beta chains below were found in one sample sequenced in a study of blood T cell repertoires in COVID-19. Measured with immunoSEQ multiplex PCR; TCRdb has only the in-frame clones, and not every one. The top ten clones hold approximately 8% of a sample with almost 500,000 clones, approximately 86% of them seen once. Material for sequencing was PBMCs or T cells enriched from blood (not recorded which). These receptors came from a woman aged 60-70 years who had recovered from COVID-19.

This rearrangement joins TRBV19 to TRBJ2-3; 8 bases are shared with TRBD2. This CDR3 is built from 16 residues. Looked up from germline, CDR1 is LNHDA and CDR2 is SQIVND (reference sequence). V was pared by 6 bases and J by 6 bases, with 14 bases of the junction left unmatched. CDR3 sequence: CASRARGAGARDTQYF. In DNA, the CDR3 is TGTGCCAGTAGGGCGCGGGGGGCAGGAGCTAGGGATACGCAGTATTTT. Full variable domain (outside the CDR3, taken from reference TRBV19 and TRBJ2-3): DGGITQSPKYLFRKEGQNVTLSCEQNLNHDAMYWYRQDPGQGLRLIYYSQIVNDFQKGDIAEGYSVSREKKESFPLTVTSAQKNPTAFYLCASRARGAGARDTQYFGPGTRLTVL.

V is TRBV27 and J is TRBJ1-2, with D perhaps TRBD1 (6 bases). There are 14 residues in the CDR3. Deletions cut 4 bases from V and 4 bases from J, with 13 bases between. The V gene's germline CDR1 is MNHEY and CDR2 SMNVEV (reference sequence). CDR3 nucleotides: TGTGCCAGCAGTTCCCTGGGGGCGCCCTATGGCTACACCTTC. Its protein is CASSSLGAPYGYTF.

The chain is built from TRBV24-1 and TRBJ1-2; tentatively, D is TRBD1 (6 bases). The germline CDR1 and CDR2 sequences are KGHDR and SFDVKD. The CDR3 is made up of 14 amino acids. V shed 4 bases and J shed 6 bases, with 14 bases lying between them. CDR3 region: CATSDPRTEDGYTF. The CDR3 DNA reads TGTGCCACCAGTGACCCCCGGACAGAGGATGGCTACACCTTC.

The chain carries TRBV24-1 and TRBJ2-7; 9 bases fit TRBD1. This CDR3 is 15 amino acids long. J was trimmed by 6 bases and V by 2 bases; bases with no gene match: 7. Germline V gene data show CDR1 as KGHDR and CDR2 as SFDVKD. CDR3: CATSDSRTGEVEQYF. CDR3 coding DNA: TGTGCCACCAGTGATTCTCGGACAGGGGAGGTCGAGCAGTACTTC.

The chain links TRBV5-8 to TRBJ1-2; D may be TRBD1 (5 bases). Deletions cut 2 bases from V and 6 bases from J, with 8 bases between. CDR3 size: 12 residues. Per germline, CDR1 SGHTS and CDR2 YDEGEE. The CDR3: CASSLSGNGYTF. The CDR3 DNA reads TGTGCCAGCAGCTTATCAGGGAATGGCTACACCTTC.

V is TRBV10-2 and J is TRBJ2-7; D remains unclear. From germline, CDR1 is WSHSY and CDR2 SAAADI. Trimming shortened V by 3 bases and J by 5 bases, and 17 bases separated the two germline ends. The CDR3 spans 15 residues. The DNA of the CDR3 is TGCGCCAGCAGTGAAGAGGCAGCTCCCTGGGACGAGCAGTACGTC. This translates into CASSEEAAPWDEQYV.

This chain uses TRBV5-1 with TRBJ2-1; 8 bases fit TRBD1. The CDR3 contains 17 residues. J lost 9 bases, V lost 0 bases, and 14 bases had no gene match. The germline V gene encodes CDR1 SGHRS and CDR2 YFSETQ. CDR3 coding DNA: TGCGCCAGCAGCTTGGGCGGTACAGGACAGGGCCAATTTGAGCAGTTCTTC. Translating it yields CASSLGGTGQGQFEQFF.

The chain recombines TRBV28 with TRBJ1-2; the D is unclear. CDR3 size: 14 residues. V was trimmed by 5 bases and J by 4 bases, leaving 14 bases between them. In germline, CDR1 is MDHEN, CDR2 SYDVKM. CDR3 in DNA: TGTGCCAGCAGTCTTAAGCTACCTGTCTATGGCTACACCTTC. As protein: CASSLKLPVYGYTF.

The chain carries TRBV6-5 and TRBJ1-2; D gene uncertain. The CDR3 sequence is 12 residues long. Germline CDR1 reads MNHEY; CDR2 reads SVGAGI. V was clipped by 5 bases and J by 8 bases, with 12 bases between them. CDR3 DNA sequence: TGTGCCAGCAGTACCCCCGGGGAGGGCTACACCTTC. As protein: CASSTPGEGYTF.

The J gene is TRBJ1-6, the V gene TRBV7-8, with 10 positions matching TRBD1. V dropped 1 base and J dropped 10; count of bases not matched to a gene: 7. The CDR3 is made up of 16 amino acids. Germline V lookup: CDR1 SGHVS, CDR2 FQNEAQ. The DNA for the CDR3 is TGTGCCAGCAGCTTAGATTGGACAGGGGGGTTGTCACCCCTCCACTTT. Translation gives CASSLDWTGGLSPLHF. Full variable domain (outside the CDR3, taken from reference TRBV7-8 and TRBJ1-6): GAGVSQSPRYKVAKRGQDVALRCDPISGHVSLFWYQQALGQGPEFLTYFQNEAQLDKSGLPSDRFFAERPEGSVSTLKIQRTQQEDSAVYLCASSLDWTGGLSPLHFGNGTRLTVT.

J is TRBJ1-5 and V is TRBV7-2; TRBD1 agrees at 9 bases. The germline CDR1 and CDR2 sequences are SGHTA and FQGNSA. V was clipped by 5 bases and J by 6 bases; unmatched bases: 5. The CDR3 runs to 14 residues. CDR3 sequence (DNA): TGTGCCAGCAGCACAGGGGGCGCGGGTCAGCCCCAGCATTTT. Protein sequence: CASSTGGAGQPQHF.

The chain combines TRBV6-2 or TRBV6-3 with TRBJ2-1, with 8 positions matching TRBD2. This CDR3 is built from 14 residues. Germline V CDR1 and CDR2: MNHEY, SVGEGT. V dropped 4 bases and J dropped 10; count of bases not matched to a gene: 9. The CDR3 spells CASSLKLAGGEQFF. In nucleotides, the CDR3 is TGTGCCAGCAGTTTAAAATTGGCGGGGGGCGAGCAGTTCTTC.

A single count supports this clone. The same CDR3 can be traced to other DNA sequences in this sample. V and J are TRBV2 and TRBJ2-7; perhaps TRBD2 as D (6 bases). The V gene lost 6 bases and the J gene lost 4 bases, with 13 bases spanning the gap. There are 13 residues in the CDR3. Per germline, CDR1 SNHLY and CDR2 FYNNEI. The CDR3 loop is CASSWTAGYEQYF. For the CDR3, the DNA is TGTGCCAGCAGCTGGACCGCGGGATACGAGCAGTACTTC. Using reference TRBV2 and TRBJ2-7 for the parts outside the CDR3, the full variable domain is EPEVTQTPSHQVTQMGQEVILRCVPISNHLYFYWYRQILGQKVEFLVSFYNNEISEKSEIFDDQFSVERPDGSNFTLKIRSTKLEDSAMYFCASSWTAGYEQYFGPGTRLTVT.

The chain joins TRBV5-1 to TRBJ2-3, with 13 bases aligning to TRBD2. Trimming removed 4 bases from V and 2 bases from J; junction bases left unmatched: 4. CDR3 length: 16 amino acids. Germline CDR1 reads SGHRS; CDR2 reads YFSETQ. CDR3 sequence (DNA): TGCGCCAGCAGCGTGACTAGCGGGGGGCCCACAGATACGCAGTATTTT. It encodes CASSVTSGGPTDTQYF. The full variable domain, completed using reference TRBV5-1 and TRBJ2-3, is KAGVTQTPRYLIKTRGQQVTLSCSPISGHRSVSWYQQTPGQGLQFLFEYFSETQRNKGNFPGRFSGRQFSNSRSEMNVSTLELGDSALYLCASSVTSGGPTDTQYFGPGTRLTVL.